This T cell receptor (beta chain) comes out of a study of T cell repertoires in cytomegalovirus infection. Study at large: Used in the study were CMV epitopes, some recently identified and HLA-C-restricted, others well-studied and HLA-B-restricted. Indicated by public TCR beta signatures were CMV infection and matching HLA type.

General study results and limits: Summed frequency of public TCR beta families distinguished CMV carriers with the relevant HLA. Across the ex vivo response, the dominant clonotypes were HLA-C-restricted CMV-specific TCR beta clonotypes.

On this clonotype: Its antigen remains unknown.

TCRdb re-called the reads with MiXCR, one entry per CDR3 protein. This table holds about 110,000 distinct CDR3 sequences, 35% to 50% found once. Germline V gives CDR1 MNHEY, CDR2 SMNVEV (reference sequence). The CDR3 length is 13 residues. With 3 bases removed from V and 2 bases from J, the gap between germline ends came to 7 bases. The rearrangement joins TRBV27 to TRBJ1-2; TRBD1 is a possible D gene (5 bases). This sequence was found in a human donor in good health (CMV status not recorded). Some clones in this sample may be carry-over from other donors' samples. The sample in question was CD8+ T cells from cultured PBMCs, obtained from culture after CMV antigen stimulation. Here the CDR3 reads CASSLGENYGYTF. In nucleotides, the CDR3 is TGTGCCAGCAGTTTGGGGGAGAACTATGGCTACACCTTC.